The text below deals with one T cell receptor beta chain. Its antigen is not known. PCR involved 60 Vbeta and 13 Jbeta primers. Here immunoSEQ multiplex PCR was the method, and the copy in TCRdb shows in-frame clones only, minus some. Recorded for this sample: around 50,000 clones. J lost 4 bases, V lost 4 bases, and 2 bases had no gene match. CDR1 and CDR2 from the germline V gene are LGHNT and FRNRAP. This CDR3 is 13 amino acids long. While unrecorded immune exposures were likely, the donors were nominally healthy when sampled. This specimen comes from a study of cytomegalovirus exposure and HLA in healthy donors. Study-wide findings and caveats: A cluster of highly shared sequence variants was likely a sequencing artifact.

Material for sequencing was PBMCs. The TCR originated in a woman between 40 and 55 years old in good health and CMV-seronegative. The chain is built from TRBV12-5 and TRBJ2-7; 9 nucleotides align to TRBD1. CDR3 DNA: TGTGCTAGTGGTTCCGGGACAGGGTACGAGCAGTACTTC. The encoded protein is CASGSGTGYEQYF.